A selection of T cell receptor beta chains follows, all from one sample in a study of blood T cells in healthy people across ages. TCRdb re-called the 5' RACE reads through MiXCR, storing one row per CDR3 protein. The sample comprises 1.8 million or so distinct CDR3 sequences, approximately 39% of which are singletons, and 23% rests with the top ten. Sequenced input: blood. The receptors were sampled from a human donor in good health. The CDR3 runs from the conserved cysteine through the conserved F or W. The D gene is left open where the match is weak. Not all rows give a size; the values are once, few, many and, for expanded clones, a class.

j_gene: TRBJ1-5
v_gene: TRBV20-1
d_gene: .
abundance: .
CDR3nt: TGCAGTGCTAGGGCACAGACGCCCAATCAGCCCCAGCATTTT
CDR3aa: CSARAQTPNQPQHF

j_gene: TRBJ2-7
v_gene: TRBV7-8
d_gene: TRBD1
abundance: .
CDR3nt: TGTGCCAGCAGCTTAACCCGAGACAGGGGAGTGAACGAGCAGTACTTC
CDR3aa: CASSLTRDRGVNEQYF

j_gene: TRBJ1-1
v_gene: TRBV6-2/TRBV6-3
d_gene: TRBD1
abundance: .
CDR3nt: TGTGCCAGCAGTTTTACAGGGGGTGAAGCTTTCTTT
CDR3aa: CASSFTGGEAFF

j_gene: TRBJ2-3
v_gene: TRBV29-1
d_gene: .
abundance: few
CDR3nt: TGCAGCGTTGAAGATTCGGGGACAGATACGCAGTATTTT
CDR3aa: CSVEDSGTDTQYF

j_gene: TRBJ2-1
v_gene: TRBV12-3/TRBV12-4
d_gene: .
abundance: many
CDR3nt: TGTGCCAGCACCTATACACCCGAAGCTTACAATGAGCAGTTCTTC
CDR3aa: CASTYTPEAYNEQFF

j_gene: TRBJ2-1
v_gene: TRBV5-1
d_gene: TRBD2
abundance: .
CDR3nt: TGCGCCAGCAGCCCCCGGGCGCGGGGGGGCAGGGATGAGCAGTTCTTC
CDR3aa: CASSPRARGGRDEQFF

j_gene: TRBJ2-1
v_gene: TRBV5-6
d_gene: TRBD2
abundance: few
CDR3nt: TGTGCCAGCAGCCCGGACTCGCGGGGGGCCTACAATGAGCAGTTCTTC
CDR3aa: CASSPDSRGAYNEQFF

j_gene: TRBJ2-3
v_gene: TRBV4-1
d_gene: .
abundance: .
CDR3nt: TGCGCCAGCAGCCAACTCGACACAGATACGCAGTATTTT
CDR3aa: CASSQLDTDTQYF

j_gene: TRBJ2-3
v_gene: TRBV28
d_gene: .
abundance: few
CDR3nt: TGTGCCAGCAGCATTCTCACAGGTACGCAGTATTTT
CDR3aa: CASSILTGTQYF

j_gene: TRBJ2-5
v_gene: TRBV12-3/TRBV12-4
d_gene: .
abundance: .
CDR3nt: TGTGCCAGCAGTGCTGGGACACTCCAAGAGACCCAGTACTTC
CDR3aa: CASSAGTLQETQYF

j_gene: TRBJ1-2
v_gene: TRBV4-3
d_gene: TRBD1
abundance: .
CDR3nt: TGCGCCAGCAGCCAAGACGCCACGACAGGGACCCAGCGGGGCTACACCTTC
CDR3aa: CASSQDATTGTQRGYTF

j_gene: TRBJ2-6
v_gene: TRBV28
d_gene: TRBD2
abundance: few
CDR3nt: TGTGCCAGCAGCGGTATAGCGGGGGCCCTCCACTTCTCTGGGGCCAACGTCCTGACTTTC
CDR3aa: CASSGIAGALHFSGANVLTF

j_gene: TRBJ2-3
v_gene: TRBV5-5
d_gene: TRBD1
abundance: few
CDR3nt: TGTGCCAGCAGCCTTAATCCGGGACAGGGAACAGATACGCAGTATTTT
CDR3aa: CASSLNPGQGTDTQYF

j_gene: TRBJ1-6
v_gene: TRBV5-1
d_gene: TRBD1
abundance: .
CDR3nt: TGCGCCAGCAGCTCGCTCGGGACAGGGCCTTCACCCCTCCACTTT
CDR3aa: CASSSLGTGPSPLHF

j_gene: TRBJ2-1
v_gene: TRBV20-1
d_gene: TRBD1
abundance: .
CDR3nt: TGCAGTGCTAGAGATTTAGGACAGGGGGGCCAAGGGTACAATGAGCAGTTCTTC
CDR3aa: CSARDLGQGGQGYNEQFF

j_gene: TRBJ1-4
v_gene: TRBV28
d_gene: .
abundance: few
CDR3nt: TGTGCCGGCAGTTTATTGCTCTCGGGGCCTCATGAAAAACTGTTTTTT
CDR3aa: CAGSLLLSGPHEKLFF

j_gene: TRBJ2-5
v_gene: TRBV20-1
d_gene: .
abundance: .
CDR3nt: TGCAGGGCTAGGTGGAGGGAAGAGACCCAGTACTTC
CDR3aa: CRARWREETQYF

j_gene: TRBJ2-7
v_gene: TRBV29-1
d_gene: .
abundance: .
CDR3nt: TGCAGCGCTGCTGACATCTACGAGCAGTACTTC
CDR3aa: CSAADIYEQYF

j_gene: TRBJ1-1
v_gene: TRBV7-2
d_gene: .
abundance: once
CDR3nt: TGTGCCAGCAGCTTAGTAGTGAATACGAACACTGAAGCTTTCTTT
CDR3aa: CASSLVVNTNTEAFF

j_gene: TRBJ2-3
v_gene: TRBV4-2
d_gene: .
abundance: .
CDR3nt: TGTGCCAGCAGCCCACTCGTCCAGACCCGCACAGATACGCAGTATTTT
CDR3aa: CASSPLVQTRTDTQYF

j_gene: TRBJ2-3
v_gene: TRBV5-1
d_gene: .
abundance: .
CDR3nt: TGCGCCAGCAGCCCTGGGACTTCCCGCCTCACAGATACGCAGTATTTT
CDR3aa: CASSPGTSRLTDTQYF

j_gene: TRBJ1-5
v_gene: TRBV6-2/TRBV6-3
d_gene: .
abundance: .
CDR3nt: TGTGCCAGCAGTTACAGGGGGGGCAGGAACAATCAGCCCCAGCATTTT
CDR3aa: CASSYRGGRNNQPQHF

j_gene: TRBJ2-5
v_gene: TRBV29-1
d_gene: .
abundance: few
CDR3nt: TGCAGCGTTGAATGGGTGGAGACCCAGTACTTC
CDR3aa: CSVEWVETQYF

j_gene: TRBJ2-6
v_gene: TRBV7-8
d_gene: .
abundance: .
CDR3nt: TGTGCCAGCAGCTTAATGAGACTACAACGCTCTGGGGCCAACGTCCTGACTTTC
CDR3aa: CASSLMRLQRSGANVLTF

j_gene: TRBJ2-3
v_gene: TRBV20-1
d_gene: .
abundance: .
CDR3nt: TGCAGTGCTAGAGACACCGCGGGGGCCCACACAGATACGCAGTATTTT
CDR3aa: CSARDTAGAHTDTQYF

j_gene: TRBJ2-5
v_gene: TRBV9
d_gene: TRBD2
abundance: once
CDR3nt: TGTGCCAGCAGCGATGGACTAGCGGGGGGCCTCCAAGAGACCCAGTACTTC
CDR3aa: CASSDGLAGGLQETQYF

j_gene: TRBJ2-1
v_gene: TRBV7-8
d_gene: TRBD2
abundance: .
CDR3nt: TGTGCCAGCAGCTTAGCTTCGGGACTAGAGTACAATGAGCAGTTCTTC
CDR3aa: CASSLASGLEYNEQFF

j_gene: TRBJ1-2
v_gene: TRBV7-8
d_gene: .
abundance: few
CDR3nt: TGTGCCAGCACCCCCAGGGGCCAACTTCTATATGGCTACACCTTC
CDR3aa: CASTPRGQLLYGYTF

j_gene: TRBJ1-1
v_gene: TRBV10-3
d_gene: .
abundance: .
CDR3nt: TGTGCCGCAGGTTCCCGGACGGAGAACACTGAAGCTTTCTTT
CDR3aa: CAAGSRTENTEAFF

j_gene: TRBJ1-4
v_gene: TRBV15
d_gene: TRBD1
abundance: .
CDR3nt: TGTGCCACCAGGAGAGGACAGGGGAATGAAAAACTGTTTTTT
CDR3aa: CATRRGQGNEKLFF

j_gene: TRBJ2-5
v_gene: TRBV6-5
d_gene: .
abundance: few
CDR3nt: TGTGCCAGCAGTTACAATAGGAGACAAGAGACCCAGTACTTC
CDR3aa: CASSYNRRQETQYF

j_gene: TRBJ1-1
v_gene: TRBV20-1
d_gene: .
abundance: .
CDR3nt: TGCAGTGCTAGAGTTAGCAACAAGAACACTGAAGCTTTCTTT
CDR3aa: CSARVSNKNTEAFF

j_gene: TRBJ1-2
v_gene: TRBV9
d_gene: TRBD1
abundance: .
CDR3nt: TGTGCCAGCAGCGCTTTGGGACAGAGGCTCTATGGCTACACCTTC
CDR3aa: CASSALGQRLYGYTF

j_gene: TRBJ2-7
v_gene: TRBV27
d_gene: TRBD1
abundance: .
CDR3nt: TGTGCCAGCAGTCCACTCACGGACAGGGGGATCTCCTACGAGCAGTACTTC
CDR3aa: CASSPLTDRGISYEQYF

j_gene: TRBJ2-5
v_gene: TRBV6-2/TRBV6-3
d_gene: TRBD2
abundance: .
CDR3nt: TGTGCCAGCGGTTTGGGGGGGGGAGAAGAGACCCAGTACTTC
CDR3aa: CASGLGGGEETQYF

j_gene: TRBJ2-7
v_gene: TRBV9
d_gene: .
abundance: few
CDR3nt: TGTGCCAGCAGCGTAGCTGGCACCGCGGAAGTCTACGAGCAGTACTTC
CDR3aa: CASSVAGTAEVYEQYF

j_gene: TRBJ2-2
v_gene: TRBV10-3
d_gene: .
abundance: .
CDR3nt: TGTGCCACCACCTCAGGGGCGGACACCGGGGAGCTGTTTTTT
CDR3aa: CATTSGADTGELFF

j_gene: TRBJ2-1
v_gene: TRBV9
d_gene: .
abundance: few
CDR3nt: TGTGCCAGCAGCGTAGCAGGGTTGGGGTACAATGAGCAGTTCTTC
CDR3aa: CASSVAGLGYNEQFF

j_gene: TRBJ2-5
v_gene: TRBV7-7
d_gene: .
abundance: .
CDR3nt: TGTGCTAGCAGCTTCGTGTCTAACCAAGAGACCCAGTACTTC
CDR3aa: CASSFVSNQETQYF

j_gene: TRBJ2-5
v_gene: TRBV7-2
d_gene: .
abundance: .
CDR3nt: TGTGCCAGCAGCTTAGATCAGGGGTCCGGGGAGACCCAGTACTTC
CDR3aa: CASSLDQGSGETQYF

j_gene: TRBJ1-5
v_gene: TRBV12-3/TRBV12-4
d_gene: .
abundance: .
CDR3nt: TGTGCCAGCAGTACTAGGGAGGGAATGGGACAGCCCCAGCATTTT
CDR3aa: CASSTREGMGQPQHF

j_gene: TRBJ1-1
v_gene: TRBV28
d_gene: .
abundance: few
CDR3nt: TGTGCCAGCCTGGGGGGAGGAAGGACTGAAGCTTTCTTT
CDR3aa: CASLGGGRTEAFF

j_gene: TRBJ2-7
v_gene: TRBV5-1
d_gene: .
abundance: .
CDR3nt: TGCGCCAGCAGCTTGGATCGGGAATACGGCGAGCAGTACTTC
CDR3aa: CASSLDREYGEQYF

j_gene: TRBJ2-1
v_gene: TRBV5-1
d_gene: .
abundance: .
CDR3nt: TGCGCCAGCAGCTTGGTCGGCGGGGGCTCAGGTGAGCAGTTCTTC
CDR3aa: CASSLVGGGSGEQFF

j_gene: TRBJ1-2
v_gene: TRBV6-2/TRBV6-3
d_gene: .
abundance: .
CDR3nt: TGTGCCAGCAGTTACTGGCAGGGACGTGGCTACACCTTC
CDR3aa: CASSYWQGRGYTF

j_gene: TRBJ1-2
v_gene: TRBV3-1
d_gene: TRBD1
abundance: .
CDR3nt: TGTGCCAGCAGCCCCGGGACAGGTCCTTCGCTCTATGGCTACACCTTC
CDR3aa: CASSPGTGPSLYGYTF

j_gene: TRBJ2-4
v_gene: TRBV4-2
d_gene: .
abundance: .
CDR3nt: TGTGCCAGCAGCCCCTCGGACGGGAACATTCAGTACTTC
CDR3aa: CASSPSDGNIQYF

j_gene: TRBJ2-1
v_gene: TRBV7-2
d_gene: .
abundance: .
CDR3nt: TGTGCCAGCAGTTTAGCTCAGACAGGGAGGAATGAGCAGTTCTTC
CDR3aa: CASSLAQTGRNEQFF